The T cell receptor beta chain under discussion was sequenced for a study of blood T cell repertoires in COVID-19. The overall study: In each case, the material was cDNA or gDNA derived from T cells, B-cell-depleted T cells, or PBMCs.

Germline assignment: CDR1 SGDLS and CDR2 YYNGEE. The ends were cut back, 3 bases at V and 0 bases at J, with 10 bases in the middle. The CDR3 contains 14 residues. Seattle cases were enrolled at active infection and followed longitudinally. Per the original methods: Cell counts per sample came from amplifying reference gene primers. This table comes from immunoSEQ multiplex PCR, and its TCRdb copy is limited to in-frame clones, with some not included. V and J calls and clone size are copied from that table; D and trimming were computed from the DNA. The sample shows around 150,000 clones, 70% to 85% of them seen only once.

This sequence joins TRBV9 and TRBJ2-7; TRBD1 is a possible D gene (6 bases). The sample taken for sequencing was peripheral blood. This TCR was recovered from a middle-aged woman with COVID-19, enrolled during active disease. The CDR3 loop reads CASSEGQISYEQYF. The CDR3 DNA reads as TGTGCCAGCAGCGAAGGACAGATCTCCTACGAGCAGTACTTC.